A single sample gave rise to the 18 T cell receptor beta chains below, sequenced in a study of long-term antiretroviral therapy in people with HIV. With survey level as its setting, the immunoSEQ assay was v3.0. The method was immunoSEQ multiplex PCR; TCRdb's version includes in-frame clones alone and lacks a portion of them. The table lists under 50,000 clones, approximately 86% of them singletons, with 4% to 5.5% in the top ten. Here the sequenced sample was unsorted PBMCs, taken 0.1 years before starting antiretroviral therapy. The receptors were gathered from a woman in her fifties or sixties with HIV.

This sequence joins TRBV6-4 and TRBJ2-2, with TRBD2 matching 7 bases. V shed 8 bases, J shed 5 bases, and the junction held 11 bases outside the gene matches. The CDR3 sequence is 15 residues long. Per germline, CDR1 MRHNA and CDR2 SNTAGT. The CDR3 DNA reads TGTGCCAGCTCTCCCGCGGGGGAGGATACCGGGGAGCTGTTTTTT. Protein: CASSPAGEDTGELFF.

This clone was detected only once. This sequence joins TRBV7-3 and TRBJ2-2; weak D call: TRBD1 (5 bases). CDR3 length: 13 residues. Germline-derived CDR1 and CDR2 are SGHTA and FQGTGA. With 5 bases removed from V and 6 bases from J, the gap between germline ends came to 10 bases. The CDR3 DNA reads TGTGCCAGCAGCCCAGGGTTTCCCGGGGAGCTGTTTTTT. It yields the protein CASSPGFPGELFF.

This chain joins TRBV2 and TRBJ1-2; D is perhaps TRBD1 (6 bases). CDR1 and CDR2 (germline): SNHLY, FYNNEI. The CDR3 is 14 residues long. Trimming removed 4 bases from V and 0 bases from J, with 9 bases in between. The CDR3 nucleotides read TGTGCCAGCAGTGGACAGGCATCTAACTATGGCTACACCTTC. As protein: CASSGQASNYGYTF.

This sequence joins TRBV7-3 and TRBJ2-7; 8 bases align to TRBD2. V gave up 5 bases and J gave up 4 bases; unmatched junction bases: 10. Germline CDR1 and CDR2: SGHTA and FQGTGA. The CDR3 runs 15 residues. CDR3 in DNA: TGTGCCAGCAGCGAAGTAGCGGGGCAGTCTTACGAGCAGTACTTC. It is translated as CASSEVAGQSYEQYF.

The CDR3 DNA sequence: TGTGCCAGCGGATTACAGGTGACCTCCTACGAGCAGTACTTC. Translated: CASGLQVTSYEQYF. The J gene is TRBJ2-7, the V gene TRBV7-9; weak D call: TRBD1 (5 bases). Trimming pared 8 bases from V and 0 bases from J, leaving 14 bases between. The CDR3 covers 14 residues. Germline V gene lookup returns CDR1 SEHNR and CDR2 FQNEAQ (reference sequence).

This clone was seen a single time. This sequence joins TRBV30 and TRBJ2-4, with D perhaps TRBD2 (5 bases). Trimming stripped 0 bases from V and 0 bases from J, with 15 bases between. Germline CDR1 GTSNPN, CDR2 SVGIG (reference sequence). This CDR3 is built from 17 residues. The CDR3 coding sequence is TGTGCCTGGAGTGTAGGCGGATCGGGGTTAGCCAAAAACATTCAGTACTTC. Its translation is CAWSVGGSGLAKNIQYF.

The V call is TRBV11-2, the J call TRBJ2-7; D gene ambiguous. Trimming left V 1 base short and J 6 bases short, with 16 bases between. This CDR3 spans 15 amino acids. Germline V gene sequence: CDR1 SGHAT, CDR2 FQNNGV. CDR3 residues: CASSLVRVGSGEQYF. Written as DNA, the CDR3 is TGTGCCAGCAGCTTAGTTCGGGTGGGGTCTGGCGAGCAGTACTTC.

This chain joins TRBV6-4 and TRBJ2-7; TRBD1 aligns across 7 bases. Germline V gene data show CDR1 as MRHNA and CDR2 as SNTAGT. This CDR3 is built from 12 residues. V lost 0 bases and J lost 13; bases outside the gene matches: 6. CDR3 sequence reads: CASSDSMGQIYF. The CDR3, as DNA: TGTGCCAGCAGTGACTCGATGGGACAGATTTACTTC.

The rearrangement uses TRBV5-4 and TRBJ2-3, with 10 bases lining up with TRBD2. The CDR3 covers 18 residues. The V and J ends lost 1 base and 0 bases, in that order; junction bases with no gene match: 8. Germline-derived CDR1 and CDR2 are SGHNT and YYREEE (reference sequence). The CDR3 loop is CASSLRTSGVSSTDTQYF. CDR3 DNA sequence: TGTGCCAGCAGCTTGCGAACTAGCGGGGTTTCTAGCACAGATACGCAGTATTTT.

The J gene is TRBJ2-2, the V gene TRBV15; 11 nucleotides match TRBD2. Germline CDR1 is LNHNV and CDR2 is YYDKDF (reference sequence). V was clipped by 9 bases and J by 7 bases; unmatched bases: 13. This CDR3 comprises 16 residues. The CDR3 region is CATQGPLAGGGGELFF. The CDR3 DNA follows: TGTGCCACACAAGGACCTCTAGCGGGGGGAGGCGGGGAGCTGTTTTTT.

Here the CDR3 reads CASSSKQGALETQYF. CDR3 DNA: TGTGCCAGCAGCTCTAAACAGGGGGCTTTGGAGACCCAGTACTTC. The chain is built from TRBV7-8 and TRBJ2-5, with 9 nucleotides matching TRBD1. The V and J ends lost 4 bases and 5 bases, in that order; junction bases with no gene match: 8. Germline CDR1 is SGHVS and CDR2 is FQNEAQ. CDR3 length equals 15 residues.

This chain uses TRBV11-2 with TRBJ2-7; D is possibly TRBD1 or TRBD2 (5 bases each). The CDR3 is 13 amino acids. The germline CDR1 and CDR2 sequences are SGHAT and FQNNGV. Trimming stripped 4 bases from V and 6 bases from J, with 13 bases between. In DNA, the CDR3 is TGTGCCAGCAGCTGGGGGTTGGGTATCGAGCAGTACTTC. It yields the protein CASSWGLGIEQYF.

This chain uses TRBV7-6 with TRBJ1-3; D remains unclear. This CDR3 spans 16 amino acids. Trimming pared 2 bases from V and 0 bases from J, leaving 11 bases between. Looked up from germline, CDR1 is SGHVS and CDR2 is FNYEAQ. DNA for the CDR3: TGTGCCAGCAGCTTACAAGTGACCCCCTCTGGAAACACCATATATTTT. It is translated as CASSLQVTPSGNTIYF.

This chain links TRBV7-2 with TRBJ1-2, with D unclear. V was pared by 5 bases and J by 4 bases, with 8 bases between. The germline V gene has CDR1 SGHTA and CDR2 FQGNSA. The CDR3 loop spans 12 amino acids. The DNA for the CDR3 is TGTGCCAGCAGCACAGACCCCTATGGCTACACCTTC. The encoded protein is CASSTDPYGYTF.

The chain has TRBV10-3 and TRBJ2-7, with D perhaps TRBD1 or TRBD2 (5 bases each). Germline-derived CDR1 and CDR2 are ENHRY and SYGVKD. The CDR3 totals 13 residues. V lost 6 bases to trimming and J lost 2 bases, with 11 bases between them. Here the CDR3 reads CAIRGTQAYEQYF. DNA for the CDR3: TGTGCCATCAGGGGGACGCAGGCCTACGAGCAGTACTTC.

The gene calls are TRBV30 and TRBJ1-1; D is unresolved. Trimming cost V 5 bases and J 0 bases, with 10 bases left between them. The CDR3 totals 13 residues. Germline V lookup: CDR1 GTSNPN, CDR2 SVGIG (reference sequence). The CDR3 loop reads CAWGVAVNTEAFF. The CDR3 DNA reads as TGTGCCTGGGGGGTGGCGGTGAACACTGAAGCTTTCTTT.

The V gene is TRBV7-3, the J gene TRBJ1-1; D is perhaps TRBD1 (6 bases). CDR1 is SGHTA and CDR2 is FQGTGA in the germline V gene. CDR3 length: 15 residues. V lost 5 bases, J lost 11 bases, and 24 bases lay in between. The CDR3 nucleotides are TGTGCCAGCAGCACCCTTGTGGGGGGCCTCGCTCAGGCTTTCTTT. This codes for CASSTLVGGLAQAFF.

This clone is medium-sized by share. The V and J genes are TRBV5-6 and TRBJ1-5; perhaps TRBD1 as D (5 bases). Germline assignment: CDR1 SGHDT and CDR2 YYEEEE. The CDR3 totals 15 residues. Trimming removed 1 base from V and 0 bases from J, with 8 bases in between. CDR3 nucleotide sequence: TGTGCCAGCAGCTTGATGGGGGATAGCAATCAGCCCCAGCATTTT. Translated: CASSLMGDSNQPQHF.